A single sample is the source of the 15 T cell receptor beta chains below, sequenced in a study of regulatory T cells in long-lasting Graves disease. iRepertoire HTBI primers and Arm-PCR of CDR3 regions built TCR beta libraries. Each CDR3 protein gets one entry after TCRdb re-called the multiplex PCR reads with MiXCR. The repertoire holds just over 600,000 distinct CDR3 sequences, with roughly 15% as singletons. Time point described: newly diagnosed GD, antithyroid drugs for less than 3 months. The TCR library was prepared using RNA isolated from PBMCs. This same sample was also taken into another study, of T cells in Graves' hyperthyroidism and ophthalmopathy.

This specimen consisted of peripheral blood mononuclear cells (PBMCs), obtained at new diagnosis, from a patient treated with antithyroid drugs. Receptors originate from a woman in her twenties or thirties with Graves disease.

The table lists this clonotype with many counts. The CDR3 protein is CSVEPLAGGGDTQYF. CDR3 in DNA: TGCAGCGTTGAACCCCTTGCGGGCGGCGGAGATACGCAGTATTTT. The genes are TRBV29-1 and TRBJ2-3; weak D call: TRBD2 (5 bases). This CDR3 spans 15 amino acids. Trimming shortened V by 2 bases and J by 5 bases, and 17 bases separated the two germline ends. In germline, CDR1 is SQVTM, CDR2 ANQGSEA.

This clonotype has just a few counts. The chain links TRBV24-1 to TRBJ2-3; the D gene could be TRBD1 or TRBD2 (5 bases each). Germline lookup yields CDR1 KGHDR and CDR2 SFDVKD. Between the trimmed V and J ends, which lost 3 bases and 2 bases, there was a span of 11 bases. The CDR3 length is 15 residues. In DNA, the CDR3 is TGTGCCACCAGTGATCCGGGGCAGGCCACAGATACGCAGTATTTT. Its protein product is CATSDPGQATDTQYF.

The table lists this clonotype with many counts. The genes are TRBV28 and TRBJ1-3; unclear D gene. CDR1 and CDR2 (germline): MDHEN, SYDVKM. V lost 2 bases, J lost 0 bases, and 5 bases lay in between. The CDR3 totals 14 residues. CDR3 nucleotide sequence: TGTGCCAGCAGTTTAGTGAGCTCTGGAAACACCATATATTTT. The encoded protein is CASSLVSSGNTIYF.

This clonotype showed up many times. This rearrangement joins TRBV12-3 or TRBV12-4 to TRBJ1-5, with D unresolved. V lost 3 bases, J lost 4 bases, and 7 bases lay in between. The CDR3 sequence is 13 residues long. The CDR3 region has the DNA TGTGCCAGCAGTTTCTCCACTAATCAGCCCCAGCATTTT. Its protein is CASSFSTNQPQHF.

Only a few counts were recorded for this clonotype. V gene TRBV29-1 combines with J gene TRBJ2-1; TRBD2 matches at 13 bases. Trimming at V came to 0 bases and at J to 10 bases, leaving 9 bases not matched to a gene. The CDR3 is made up of 16 amino acids. Germline V lookup: CDR1 SQVTM, CDR2 ANQGSEA. Here the CDR3 DNA reads TGCAGCGTTGAAGAGTGGAAGACTAGCGGGAGGCGAGAGCAGTTCTTC. This sequence encodes CSVEEWKTSGRREQFF.

This clonotype was counted at least ten times. The J gene is TRBJ2-7, the V gene TRBV28; 9 nucleotides agree with TRBD1. Germline lookup yields CDR1 MDHEN and CDR2 SYDVKM. This CDR3 has 15 amino acids. Trimming cost V 6 bases and J 8 bases; bases outside gene matches: 14. The CDR3 DNA reads as TGTGCCAGCAGCTCCGGACAGGGGCCCATCCACAAGCAGTACTTC. This translates into CASSSGQGPIHKQYF.

This clonotype was counted ten times or more. The chain combines TRBV7-9 with TRBJ2-1, with D perhaps TRBD2 (6 bases). CDR1 is SEHNR and CDR2 is FQNEAQ in the germline V gene (reference sequence). Trimming took 1 base from V and 0 from J, leaving 13 bases between them. The CDR3 is 17 amino acids. CDR3: CASSLEAGRSSYNEQFF. DNA of the CDR3: TGTGCCAGCAGCTTAGAGGCGGGGCGGAGCTCCTACAATGAGCAGTTCTTC.

Only a few counts were recorded for this clonotype. The gene calls are TRBV28 and TRBJ2-7, with D possibly matching TRBD1 (5 bases). CDR3 length: 11 residues. Germline lookup yields CDR1 MDHEN and CDR2 SYDVKM. The germline V and J ends were trimmed by 7 bases and 6 bases, with 10 bases remaining between them. This chain's CDR3 is CASNQGGEQYF. The CDR3 DNA sequence: TGTGCCAGCAATCAGGGCGGCGAGCAGTACTTC.

Worth noting for this clonotype: At one end the junction does not follow the germline gene, possibly because of a read error. V gene TRBV7-9 combines with J gene TRBJ2-7; 14 nucleotides agree with TRBD2. Germline CDR1 and CDR2: SEHNR and FQNEAQ (reference sequence). The CDR3 extends over 19 amino acids. The CDR3 protein is CASSSTTGLAGETTYKQYF. The CDR3 region has the DNA TGTGCCAGCAGCTCTACGACGGGACTAGCGGGAGAGACGACCTACAAGCAGTACTTC. The entire variable domain, with the rest obtained from reference TRBV7-9 and TRBJ2-7, is as follows: DTGVSQNPRHKITKRGQNVTFRCDPISEHNRLYWYRQTLGQGPEFLTYFQNEAQLEKSRLLSDRFSAERPKGSFSTLEIQRTEQGDSAMYLCASSSTTGLAGETTYKQYFGPGTRLTVT.

This clonotype was detected only a few times. The junction differs from germline at one of its ends, possibly a read error. V is TRBV5-6 and J is TRBJ1-1; D is possibly TRBD1 (5 bases). Germline CDR1 and CDR2: SGHDT and YYEEEE. This CDR3 spans 13 amino acids. CDR3 bases: TGTGCCAGCACCCCGGGGGTGAACACTAAAGCTTTCTTT. The encoded protein is CASTPGVNTKAFF.

The chain uses TRBV6-1 and TRBJ2-7; no firm D call. The germline V gene has CDR1 MNHNS and CDR2 SASEGT. Between the trimmed V and J ends, which lost 8 bases and 6 bases, there was a span of 11 bases. CDR3 length: 11 amino acids. CDR3 residues: CASWAYGEQYF. The CDR3 nucleotides are TGTGCCAGCTGGGCGTACGGCGAGCAGTACTTC.

There are many counts of this clonotype. The chain couples TRBV28 to TRBJ1-3, with unresolved D. Germline CDR1 MDHEN, CDR2 SYDVKM. V dropped 5 bases and J dropped 3 bases, with 14 bases sitting between them. The CDR3 sequence is 15 residues long. The CDR3: CASSDPRFDGNTIYF. CDR3 nucleotide sequence: TGTGCCAGCAGTGATCCCCGTTTTGATGGAAACACCATATATTTT.

The gene calls are TRBV19 and TRBJ1-1, with a tentative D call TRBD1 (5 bases). Germline CDR1 LNHDA, CDR2 SQIVND (reference sequence). V lost 7 bases, J lost 9 bases, and 21 bases lay in between. This CDR3 is 14 amino acids long. The CDR3 region is CASTAGPRYNKAFF. The CDR3 nucleotides are TGTGCCAGTACTGCGGGACCACGTTATAATAAAGCTTTCTTT.

This clonotype was observed many times. The V call is TRBV2, the J call TRBJ1-1, with D possibly matching TRBD1 (5 bases). The germline V and J ends were trimmed by 2 bases and 2 bases, with 18 bases remaining between them. Germline V CDR1 and CDR2: SNHLY, FYNNEI. The CDR3 spans 17 residues. The CDR3 bases are TGTGCCAGCAGTGAAAAGGGGTTGGAAGGAATTAACACTGAAGCTTTCTTT. This translates into CASSEKGLEGINTEAFF.

This clonotype was detected a few times. The rearrangement joins TRBV28 to TRBJ2-1; D is unresolved. V lost 4 bases and J lost 6, with 4 bases in between. The CDR3 is made up of 11 amino acids. From germline, CDR1 is MDHEN and CDR2 SYDVKM. The CDR3, as DNA: TGTGCCAGCAGTTCCCCCAATGAGCAGTTCTTC. As protein: CASSSPNEQFF.